Listed below are T cell receptor beta chains from one sample, sequenced in a study of technical replicates of blood from several donors. The protocol was immunoSEQ multiplex PCR, while the TCRdb copy is restricted to in-frame clones and leaves out a portion. The sample comprises tens of thousands of clones, 90% to 95% of which are singletons, and approximately 0.34% rests with the top ten. What was sequenced was T cells isolated from PBMCs. These receptor sequences come from a human donor in good health. Some clones in this sample may be carry-over from other donors' samples. The CDR3 runs from the conserved cysteine through the conserved F or W. D genes are given only for firm matches. A clone size is listed for some rows: how often the clone was seen (once, few, many), or a class if it is expanded.

V gene	clone size	J gene	D gene	CDR3 DNA	CDR3 protein
TRBV5-1	.	TRBJ2-3	.	TGCGCCAGCAGCCTGTCTGGAGGGAGAGGCACAGATACGCAGTATTTT	CASSLSGGRGTDTQYF
TRBV29-1	.	TRBJ2-7	.	TGCAGCGTTTCCCACAGGGAAGAGCAGTACTTC	CSVSHREEQYF
TRBV7-9	.	TRBJ1-6	.	TGTGCCAGCAGCTTAACACAGAGCTCCTATAATTCACCCCTCCACTTT	CASSLTQSSYNSPLHF
TRBV30	.	TRBJ1-5	TRBD1	TGTGCCTGGAAAAGTAACAAGGACAGGGGCAATCAGCCCCAGCATTTT	CAWKSNKDRGNQPQHF
TRBV27	.	TRBJ2-7	.	TGTGCCAGCAGTTCCTTCTACGAGCAGTACTTC	CASSSFYEQYF
TRBV11-3	.	TRBJ2-1	TRBD2	TGTGCCAGCAGCTTCTCTAGCGGGGTCTACAATGAGCAGTTCTTC	CASSFSSGVYNEQFF
TRBV6-5	.	TRBJ1-2	.	TGTGCCAGCGTACGCCCAGGAACTGGCTACACCTTC	CASVRPGTGYTF
TRBV28	.	TRBJ2-5	.	TGTGCCAGCAGTCCCGAGGCCCTCCTCGCCCCCACCCAAGAGACCCAGTACTTC	CASSPEALLAPTQETQYF
TRBV10-2	.	TRBJ2-1	.	TGCGCCAGCAGTGATCGTACCTACAATGAGCAGTTCTTC	CASSDRTYNEQFF
TRBV29-1	.	TRBJ2-7	TRBD1	TGCAGCGTTCACCCAGGGGGCATGGGAAACTACGAGCAGTACTTC	CSVHPGGMGNYEQYF
TRBV27	.	TRBJ2-7	.	TGTGCCAGCAGTTTATCCATCATCACGGGGTTCCACGAGCAGTACTTC	CASSLSIITGFHEQYF
TRBV11-3	.	TRBJ2-1	TRBD2	TGTGCCAGCAGCTCCGGACTAGCCCTTGAGCAGTTCTTC	CASSSGLALEQFF
TRBV7-6	.	TRBJ1-1	.	TGTGCCAGCAGCCCGGGTCTCGAGGGTGAAGCTTTCTTT	CASSPGLEGEAFF
TRBV11-2	.	TRBJ2-3	.	TGTGCCAGCAGGAAAGAAGGGGGACACCTCACAGATACGCAGTATTTT	CASRKEGGHLTDTQYF
TRBV14	.	TRBJ2-1	TRBD2	TGTGCCAGCAGGCGGACTAGCGGGGGGCCTACCTCCTACAATGAGCAGTTCTTC	CASRRTSGGPTSYNEQFF
TRBV19	.	TRBJ1-1	.	TGTGCCAGTAGAGAACAGCTTTTCCAGAACACTGAAGCTTTCTTT	CASREQLFQNTEAFF
TRBV19	.	TRBJ1-5	.	TGTGCCAGTCACGCCACATTCAATCAGCCCCAGCATTTT	CASHATFNQPQHF
TRBV5-6	.	TRBJ1-3	.	TGTGCCAGCAGCTTGGTTGGGGGCGAAGGGGGAAACACCATATATTTT	CASSLVGGEGGNTIYF
TRBV19	.	TRBJ1-3	.	TGTGCCAGTAGCGTACAGGGCTTTGGAAACACCATATATTTT	CASSVQGFGNTIYF
TRBV4-1	.	TRBJ2-1	.	TGCGCCAGCAGCCTCGAAAGAGGGCGGACCTTTCTTTACAATGAGCAGTTCTTC	CASSLERGRTFLYNEQFF
TRBV11-2	.	TRBJ2-2	TRBD2	TGTGCCAGCAGCTTGGGACTAGCGGGCAGCACCGGGGAGCTGTTTTTT	CASSLGLAGSTGELFF
TRBV29-1	.	TRBJ2-3	.	TGCAGCGTTGAAGTTACGACTCCAGATACGCAGTATTTT	CSVEVTTPDTQYF
TRBV19	.	TRBJ2-3	TRBD2	TGTGCCAGTAGTATATCGGCTAGCGGGATGACAGATACGCAGTATTTT	CASSISASGMTDTQYF
TRBV5-1	.	TRBJ1-2	TRBD1	TGCGCCAGCAGCCCCAATTGGACAGGGGAGGGGTATGGCTACACCTTC	CASSPNWTGEGYGYTF
TRBV11-2	.	TRBJ2-3	.	TGTGCCAGCAGCGCCGGACAGAGGGTCGGCACAGATACGCAGTATTTT	CASSAGQRVGTDTQYF
TRBV5-1	.	TRBJ1-3	TRBD1	TGCGCCAGCAGCTTAGGACAGGTCTCTGGAAACACCATATATTTT	CASSLGQVSGNTIYF
TRBV5-3	.	TRBJ2-4	TRBD2	TGTGCCAGAAGCGCAGAAGAGGGTGAAGGACTAGCGGGACCTTTAGCCAAAAACATTCAGTACTTC	CARSAEEGEGLAGPLAKNIQYF
TRBV28	once	TRBJ2-6	.	TGTGCCAGCAGCCAAACTCGGGGTTCTCGCTCTGGGGCCAACGTCCTGACTTTC	CASSQTRGSRSGANVLTF
TRBV9	.	TRBJ1-1	TRBD1	TGTGCCAGCAGCCCCCATGACAGGGACACTGAAGCTTTCTTT	CASSPHDRDTEAFF
TRBV30	.	TRBJ1-5	.	TGTGCCTGGAGCCTAGCGGCTAGTCAGCCCCAGCATTTT	CAWSLAASQPQHF
TRBV6-5	.	TRBJ1-2	TRBD1	TGTGCCAGCAGCCAGGACAGGACTTATGGCTACACCTTC	CASSQDRTYGYTF
TRBV28	once	TRBJ2-2	TRBD1	TGTGCCAGCAGTCTTACAGCCCAGGGGGCACACACCGGGGAGCTGTTTTTT	CASSLTAQGAHTGELFF
TRBV5-1	medium-sized	TRBJ2-7	.	TGCGCCAGCAGCTTGACGGACAGTGACGAGCAGTACTTC	CASSLTDSDEQYF
TRBV11-3	.	TRBJ2-2	.	TGTGCCAGCAGCTTAGCTCTCTTGGGGAGTAACACCGGGGAGCTGTTTTTT	CASSLALLGSNTGELFF
TRBV19	.	TRBJ1-1	TRBD1	TGTGCCAGTACCCCGGGACAGGTGAACACTGAAGCTTTCTTT	CASTPGQVNTEAFF
TRBV5-4	.	TRBJ2-7	TRBD1	TGTGCCACGCGAGGGGACAGAGTTGGGGAGCAGTACTTC	CATRGDRVGEQYF
TRBV7-6	.	TRBJ2-7	TRBD1	TGTGCCAGCAGCTGGGACAGAACCTACGAGCAGTACTTC	CASSWDRTYEQYF
TRBV4-1	.	TRBJ2-7	.	TGCGCCAGCAGCCATCCGCGCTCCTACGAGCAGTACTTC	CASSHPRSYEQYF
TRBV29-1	.	TRBJ1-1	.	TGCAGCGTGTCGACAGGTACTCACACTGAAGCTTTCTTT	CSVSTGTHTEAFF
TRBV28	.	TRBJ2-3	TRBD2	TGTGCCAGCAGTTTGAGGGGAGGGGAAATAGATACGCAGTATTTT	CASSLRGGEIDTQYF
TRBV6-6	.	TRBJ2-1	TRBD2	TGTGCCAGCAGTCCTACTAGCGGGGCTTTAAATGAGCAGTTCTTC	CASSPTSGALNEQFF
TRBV18	.	TRBJ2-1	TRBD2	TGTGCCAGCTCACCGGGAGGGGCGGGGAATGAGCAGTTCTTC	CASSPGGAGNEQFF
TRBV7-2	.	TRBJ2-1	TRBD2	TGTGCCAGCAGCGGAGCGGGGGGGGCCTACAATGAGCAGTTCTTC	CASSGAGGAYNEQFF
TRBV19	.	TRBJ1-1	.	TGTGCCAGTACCACGAAGGGGGCTGAAGCTTTCTTT	CASTTKGAEAFF
TRBV4-1	few	TRBJ1-3	.	TGCGCCAGCAGCCAAGCACAGAACCGAAACACCATATATTTT	CASSQAQNRNTIYF
TRBV7-9	.	TRBJ1-1	TRBD1	TGTGCCAGCAGCTCCACAGGGGTTAACACTGAAGCTTTCTTT	CASSSTGVNTEAFF
TRBV18	.	TRBJ2-7	.	TGTGCCAGCTCACCACCGACACCGATCTACGAGCAGTACTTC	CASSPPTPIYEQYF
TRBV4-1	.	TRBJ2-2	.	TGCGCCAGCAGCCAAGTGGGAAAGGGGCGCGGGGAGCTGTTTTTT	CASSQVGKGRGELFF
TRBV6-1	once	TRBJ2-2	TRBD1	TGTGCCAGTTTGAGGGGGCCGGCGGGCACCGGGGAGCTGTTTTTT	CASLRGPAGTGELFF
TRBV28	.	TRBJ2-2	TRBD2	TGTGCCAGCAGGACTAGCGGTGCCAACACCGGGGAGCTGTTTTTT	CASRTSGANTGELFF
TRBV5-1	once	TRBJ2-7	.	TGCGCCAGCAGCTTGAGAGGGGGCTACGAGCAGTACTTC	CASSLRGGYEQYF
TRBV6-6	once	TRBJ2-5	TRBD2	TGTGCCAGCAGGCCGGGACTAGCGGGTAGAGAGACCCAGTACTTC	CASRPGLAGRETQYF
TRBV9	.	TRBJ1-2	TRBD1	TGTGCCAGCAGCGTGACAGGGGACATTACGTATGGCTACACCTTC	CASSVTGDITYGYTF
TRBV10-1	.	TRBJ2-7	.	TGCGCCAGCAGTGAGTTCGGCGGCTACGAGCAGTACTTC	CASSEFGGYEQYF
TRBV7-2	.	TRBJ2-7	.	TGTGCCAGCAGCGCGCCGTACAGGGCCGAGCAGTACTTC	CASSAPYRAEQYF